This T cell receptor beta chain comes out of a study (dated by TCRdb to the early 2010s). As for this clonotype: It has no known antigen specificity. No base qualities exist here, and no much larger clone lies one base off it.

Sequenced using an Illumina Genome Analyzer IIx. Using fastp trimming at Q25 and MiXCR clonotype assembly, TCRdb reanalyzed the public sequencing data and kept in-frame beta chains. Every entry covers one CDR3 protein and lists the most common genes and DNA from its rows. The sample contains about 15,000 distinct CDR3 sequences, around 34% of them found a single time. Of the sample, about 16% is held by the ten largest clones. The TCR comes from a human donor. The specimen sequenced was blood.

The sequenced DNA: TGTGCCAGCTCACCGGGACTAGCGCGTCAAGAGACCCAGTACTTC. It codes for CASSPGLARQETQYF. The sequence links TRBV18 to TRBJ2-5; TRBD2 fits 10 bases in the junction. Trimming takes 3 bases off V and 2 bases off J; junction bases not matched to a gene: 3. Sequences KGHSH (CDR1) and LQKENI (CDR2) are obtained from the germline V gene. The CDR3 numbers 15 residues from cysteine through phenylalanine. Only the CDR3 DNA stays, 45 bases, in frame from base 1.